The 26 T cell receptor beta chains below were found in one sample sequenced in a study of cytomegalovirus exposure and HLA in healthy donors. The primer mix had 60 Vbeta and 13 Jbeta primers. Sequencing was performed with immunoSEQ multiplex PCR; in TCRdb, only in-frame clones are kept and a portion is missing. The table shows approximately 190,000 clones, with 80% to 85% occurring only once. Source material: PBMCs. The receptors were sampled from a man between 35 and 55 years old in good health and CMV-seropositive.

The V gene is TRBV27, the J gene TRBJ1-2; D is perhaps TRBD1 (5 bases). This CDR3 comprises 15 residues. Trimming pared 5 bases from V and 4 bases from J, leaving 17 bases between. In germline, CDR1 is MNHEY, CDR2 SMNVEV (reference sequence). The CDR3 loop is CASSPVVGRVYGYTF. In DNA form, the CDR3 reads TGTGCCAGCAGTCCCGTTGTGGGCAGGGTCTATGGCTACACCTTC.

The chain joins TRBV30 to TRBJ1-2; D not resolved. The CDR3 extends over 15 amino acids. V was shortened by 1 base and J by 0 bases, with 12 bases between the two germline ends. In germline, CDR1 is GTSNPN, CDR2 SVGIG (reference sequence). CDR3 amino acids: CAWSALAGSNYGYTF. CDR3 coding DNA: TGTGCCTGGAGTGCCTTGGCAGGTTCTAACTATGGCTACACCTTC.

Of note for this clone: Its ends do not fully match the called genes, so a read error is possible. This sequence joins TRBV6-1 and TRBJ1-5, with D possibly being TRBD1 (6 bases). The CDR3 runs 15 residues. The germline V gene encodes CDR1 MNHNS and CDR2 SASEGT. DNA for the CDR3: TGTACCAGCAGTTCCGGGACACTTAGCAATCAGCCCCAGCATTTT. Translation gives CTSSSGTLSNQPQHF.

The chain combines TRBV18 with TRBJ1-1; TRBD1 is a possible D gene (5 bases). V was clipped by 6 bases and J by 0 bases, with 8 bases between them. This CDR3 region has 13 residues. Germline CDR1 KGHSH, CDR2 LQKENI. CDR3 sequence: CASSKTVNTEAFF. CDR3 nucleotide sequence: TGTGCCAGCTCTAAGACAGTGAACACTGAAGCTTTCTTT.

The chain combines TRBV7-8 with TRBJ1-1; tentative D call: TRBD1 (6 bases). The CDR3 contains 15 residues. V lost 1 base, J lost 1 base, and 10 bases lay in between. The germline V gene encodes CDR1 SGHVS and CDR2 FQNEAQ. The CDR3, as DNA: TGTGCCAGCAGCTTAGTACCGGGACAGAACACTGAAGCTTTCTTT. Residues: CASSLVPGQNTEAFF. The full variable domain, completed using reference TRBV7-8 and TRBJ1-1, is GAGVSQSPRYKVAKRGQDVALRCDPISGHVSLFWYQQALGQGPEFLTYFQNEAQLDKSGLPSDRFFAERPEGSVSTLKIQRTQQEDSAVYLCASSLVPGQNTEAFFGQGTRLTVV.

This chain uses TRBV7-9 with TRBJ2-2; 7 bases map to TRBD1. The CDR3 runs 15 residues. With 8 bases clipped from V and 5 bases from J, the junction kept 11 bases outside the gene matches. The germline gives CDR1 SEHNR, CDR2 FQNEAQ (reference sequence). The CDR3 DNA sequence: TGTGCCAGCCGCGGCCGGCCAGGGGGAACCGGGGAGCTGTTTTTT. Translation gives CASRGRPGGTGELFF.

This sequence joins TRBV19 and TRBJ2-7, with TRBD1 matching 8 bases. The CDR3 has 14 residues. The V gene end was trimmed by 4 bases and the J gene end by 1 base; junction bases not matched to a gene: 3. Germline assignment: CDR1 LNHDA and CDR2 SQIVND (reference sequence). In DNA form, the CDR3 reads TGTGCCAGTAGTAGCAGGGGGCTTTCCTACGAGCAGTACTTC. This gives the protein CASSSRGLSYEQYF.

This clone was picked up a small number of times. The V call is TRBV5-6, the J call TRBJ1-4; unclear D gene. The CDR3 loop spans 14 amino acids. Germline assignment: CDR1 SGHDT and CDR2 YYEEEE. Trimming took 0 bases from V and 3 from J, leaving 6 bases between them. This chain's CDR3 is CASSLGAANEKLFF. The CDR3 DNA reads as TGTGCCAGCAGCTTGGGGGCTGCTAATGAAAAACTGTTTTTT.

This clone was found once. CDR3 region: CASSLMGQGYTEAFF. The CDR3 DNA reads TGTGCCAGCAGCTTAATGGGGCAGGGATACACTGAAGCTTTCTTT. The gene calls are TRBV7-3 and TRBJ1-1; the D gene is possibly TRBD1 (5 bases). CDR1 SGHTA and CDR2 FQGTGA come from the germline V gene. The CDR3 runs 15 residues. The V end lost 1 base, the J end lost 3 bases, and 12 bases lay between the germline ends.

This chain uses TRBV6-6 with TRBJ1-2; TRBD1 matches at 9 bases. The CDR3 has 13 amino acids. In germline, CDR1 is MNHNY, CDR2 SVGAGI (reference sequence). The J segment lost 4 bases and the V segment lost 6 bases, leaving 3 bases of the junction unmatched. The CDR3 DNA reads TGTGCCAGCAGACAGGGGGCAGGCTATGGCTACACCTTC. Residues: CASRQGAGYGYTF.

The chain has TRBV27 and TRBJ2-5; D is ambiguous. The CDR3 is made up of 14 amino acids. In germline, CDR1 is MNHEY, CDR2 SMNVEV (reference sequence). Trimming removed 3 bases from V and 2 bases from J, with 10 bases in between. For the CDR3, the DNA is TGTGCCAGCAGTTTCCTAGGCCAACAAGAGACCCAGTACTTC. Its translation: CASSFLGQQETQYF.

V and J are TRBV18 and TRBJ1-3, with unresolved D. Germline-derived CDR1 and CDR2 are KGHSH and LQKENI. The CDR3 is 15 residues long. Trimming stripped 2 bases from V and 0 bases from J, with 8 bases between. Written as DNA, the CDR3 is TGTGCCAGCTCACCAGGGCAGAGCTCTGGAAACACCATATATTTT. Encoded protein: CASSPGQSSGNTIYF.

This rearrangement joins TRBV30 to TRBJ2-5, with 11 bases aligning to TRBD2. Trimming removed 0 bases from V and 5 bases from J; junction bases left unmatched: 2. Germline V gene data show CDR1 as GTSNPN and CDR2 as SVGIG (reference sequence). This CDR3 spans 14 amino acids. The CDR3 loop is CAWSVLAGAETQYF. The CDR3 bases are TGTGCCTGGAGTGTACTAGCGGGGGCGGAGACCCAGTACTTC.

The chain is built from TRBV15 and TRBJ1-1; TRBD1 is a possible D gene (5 bases). From germline, CDR1 is LNHNV and CDR2 YYDKDF (reference sequence). The CDR3 covers 12 residues. V lost 3 bases to trimming and J lost 7 bases, with 9 bases between them. The CDR3 sequence: CATSSQGFEAFF. The CDR3 DNA follows: TGTGCCACCAGCAGCCAGGGCTTTGAAGCTTTCTTT.

The rearrangement joins TRBV7-2 to TRBJ2-2; the match to TRBD1 covers 10 bases. V was clipped by 5 bases and J by 3 bases; unmatched bases: 3. This CDR3 has 15 amino acids. In germline, CDR1 is SGHTA, CDR2 FQGNSA. CDR3 bases: TGTGCCAGCAGCAGACAGGGGGCAGACACCGGGGAGCTGTTTTTT. This gives the protein CASSRQGADTGELFF.

This clone has only a few counts. The genes are TRBV6-6 and TRBJ1-1, with TRBD1 identical over 9 bases. With V trimmed by 6 bases and J by 0 bases, 5 bases remained unmatched. This CDR3 contains 15 residues. Germline V lookup: CDR1 MNHNY, CDR2 SVGAGI (reference sequence). The CDR3 sequence: CASRGQGGMNTEAFF. The DNA for the CDR3 is TGTGCCAGCAGGGGACAGGGCGGGATGAACACTGAAGCTTTCTTT.

The chain carries TRBV29-1 and TRBJ2-1, with 11 nucleotides matching TRBD1. CDR1 is SQVTM, CDR2 ANQGSEA, per germline. The CDR3 has 13 amino acids. J was trimmed by 8 bases and V by 6 bases; bases with no gene match: 6. The CDR3 region has the DNA TGCAGCGTGCGGACAGGGGGCGCCTATGAGCAGTTCTTC. Its protein is CSVRTGGAYEQFF.

The chain recombines TRBV27 with TRBJ1-1; maybe TRBD1 (5 bases). Per the germline V gene, CDR1 is MNHEY and CDR2 is SMNVEV (reference sequence). Trimming removed 0 bases from V and 4 bases from J, with 15 bases in between. The CDR3 is 16 amino acids. CDR3: CASSLSGAGMVTEAFF. The CDR3 DNA is TGTGCCAGCAGTTTATCGGGTGCAGGGATGGTCACTGAAGCTTTCTTT.

The chain joins TRBV25-1 to TRBJ2-3; 12 nucleotides match TRBD1. Trimming at V came to 9 bases and at J to 0 bases, leaving 10 bases not matched to a gene. Germline V CDR1 and CDR2: MGHDK, SYGVNS. This CDR3 spans 17 amino acids. CDR3: CARNSGTGGLSTDTQYF. CDR3 sequence (DNA): TGTGCCAGAAATTCCGGGACAGGGGGCCTTAGCACAGATACGCAGTATTTT. Combining the CDR3 with reference TRBV25-1 and TRBJ2-3 gives the whole variable domain EADIYQTPRYLVIGTGKKITLECSQTMGHDKMYWYQQDPGMELHLIHYSYGVNSTEKGDLSSESTVSRIRTEHFPLTLESARPSHTSQYLCARNSGTGGLSTDTQYFGPGTRLTVL.

This rearrangement joins TRBV4-2 to TRBJ2-5; 15 bases fit TRBD2. The CDR3 has 18 amino acids. V shed 1 base and J 7 bases; nucleotides not matched to a gene: 10. CDR1 is LGHNA and CDR2 is YNFKEQ in the germline V gene. The CDR3 DNA reads TGTGCCAGCAGCCAAGGGGGACTAGCGGGGGGCCACCCGGGGACCCAGTACTTC. Protein sequence: CASSQGGLAGGHPGTQYF.

This chain joins TRBV7-8 and TRBJ2-2, with 8 bases that match TRBD2. This CDR3 region has 17 residues. The trim removed 1 base at V and 5 bases at J, leaving 9 bases unmatched. Germline loops: CDR1 SGHVS, CDR2 FQNEAQ. CDR3 bases: TGTGCCAGCAGCTTAGGGCGGGTAGCGGGATTTACCGGGGAGCTGTTTTTT. Amino acids: CASSLGRVAGFTGELFF.

J is TRBJ2-1 and V is TRBV10-2; 10 bases fit TRBD2. Trimming cost V 3 bases and J 5 bases; bases outside gene matches: 4. Germline values: CDR1 WSHSY, CDR2 SAAADI. The CDR3 runs 15 residues. CDR3 sequence (DNA): TGCGCCAGCAGTGATCCTAGCGGGGGACACAATGAGCAGTTCTTC. Its protein product is CASSDPSGGHNEQFF.

This clone was counted once. The rearrangement links TRBV7-2 to TRBJ2-1; 7 nucleotides line up with TRBD2. Trimming took 5 bases from V and 8 from J; bases not matched to a gene: 12. Germline V CDR1 and CDR2: SGHTA, FQGNSA. The CDR3 has 15 residues. CDR3 in amino acids: CASSPELGGEHEQFF. The DNA of the CDR3 is TGTGCCAGCAGCCCCGAATTGGGAGGGGAGCATGAGCAGTTCTTC.

The chain joins TRBV6-4 to TRBJ1-5; tentative D call: TRBD1 (5 bases). This CDR3 is built from 14 residues. Germline V gene data show CDR1 as MRHNA and CDR2 as SNTAGT. Trimming removed 6 bases from V and 9 bases from J, with 18 bases in between. DNA for the CDR3: TGTGCCAGCAGCCCTGACGGGATCGGGGGGCCCCAGCATTTT. Translated: CASSPDGIGGPQHF.

This clone came up once. The chain combines TRBV2 with TRBJ2-7; possible D gene TRBD2, 6 bases. Germline assignment: CDR1 SNHLY and CDR2 FYNNEI. Trimming took off 3 bases at V and 0 bases at J, with 9 bases between the two ends. This CDR3 is built from 14 residues. CDR3 coding DNA: TGTGCCAGCAGTGAGGCCGGGGGCTCCTACGAGCAGTACTTC. Its translation is CASSEAGGSYEQYF.

This sequence joins TRBV6-6 and TRBJ1-1, with 7 bases that match TRBD1. This CDR3 spans 14 amino acids. CDR1 and CDR2 from the germline V gene are MNHNY and SVGAGI (reference sequence). Trimming cost V 7 bases and J 0 bases; bases outside gene matches: 5. CDR3 loop: CASKPGQMNTEAFF. CDR3 sequence (DNA): TGTGCCAGCAAACCGGGACAGATGAACACTGAAGCTTTCTTT.